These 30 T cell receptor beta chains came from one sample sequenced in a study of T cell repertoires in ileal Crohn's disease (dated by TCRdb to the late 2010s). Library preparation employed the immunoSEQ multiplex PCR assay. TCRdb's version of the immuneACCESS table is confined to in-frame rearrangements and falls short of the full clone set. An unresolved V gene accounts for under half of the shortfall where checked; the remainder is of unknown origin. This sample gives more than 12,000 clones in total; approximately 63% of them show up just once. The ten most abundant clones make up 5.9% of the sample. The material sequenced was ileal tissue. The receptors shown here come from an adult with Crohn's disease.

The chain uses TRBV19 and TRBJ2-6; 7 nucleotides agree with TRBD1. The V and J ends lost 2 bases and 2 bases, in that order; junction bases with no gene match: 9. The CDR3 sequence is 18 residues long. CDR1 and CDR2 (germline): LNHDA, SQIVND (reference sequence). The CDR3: CASSIRVGGLTGANVLTF. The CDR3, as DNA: TGTGCCAGTAGTATACGAGTAGGGGGCCTGACTGGGGCCAACGTCCTGACTTTC.

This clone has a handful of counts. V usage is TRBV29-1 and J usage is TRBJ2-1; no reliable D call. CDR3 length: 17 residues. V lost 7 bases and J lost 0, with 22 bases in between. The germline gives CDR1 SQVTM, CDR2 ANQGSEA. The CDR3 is CSAQGWKSPISYNEQFF. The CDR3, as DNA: TGCAGCGCCCAAGGGTGGAAGAGCCCCATCTCCTACAATGAGCAGTTCTTC.

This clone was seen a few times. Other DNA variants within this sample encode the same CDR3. DNA of the CDR3: TGTGCCAGCAGTTACTCGGACAGGGGGTATGGCTACACCTTC. It encodes CASSYSDRGYGYTF. The chain joins TRBV6-5 to TRBJ1-2, with TRBD1 matching 10 bases. V lost 0 bases to trimming and J lost 5 bases; unmatched junction nucleotides: 0. CDR3 length: 14 residues. From germline, CDR1 is MNHEY and CDR2 SVGAGI.

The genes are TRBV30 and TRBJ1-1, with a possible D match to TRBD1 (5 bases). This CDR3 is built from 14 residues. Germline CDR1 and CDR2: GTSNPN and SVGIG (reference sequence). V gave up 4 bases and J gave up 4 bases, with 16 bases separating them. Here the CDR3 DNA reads TGTGCCTGGACTCTGTGGGGGGTCCCCACTGAAGCTTTCTTT. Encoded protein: CAWTLWGVPTEAFF.

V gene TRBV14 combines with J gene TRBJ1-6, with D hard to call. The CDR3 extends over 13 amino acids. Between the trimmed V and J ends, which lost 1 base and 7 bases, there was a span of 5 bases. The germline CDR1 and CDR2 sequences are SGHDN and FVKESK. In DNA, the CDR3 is TGTGCCAGCAGCCAAGTCGGAAATTCACCCCTCCACTTT. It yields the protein CASSQVGNSPLHF. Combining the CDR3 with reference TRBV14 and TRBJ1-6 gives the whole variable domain EAGVTQFPSHSVIEKGQTVTLRCDPISGHDNLYWYRRVMGKEIKFLLHFVKESKQDESGMPNNRFLAERTGGTYSTLKVQPAELEDSGVYFCASSQVGNSPLHFGNGTRLTVT.

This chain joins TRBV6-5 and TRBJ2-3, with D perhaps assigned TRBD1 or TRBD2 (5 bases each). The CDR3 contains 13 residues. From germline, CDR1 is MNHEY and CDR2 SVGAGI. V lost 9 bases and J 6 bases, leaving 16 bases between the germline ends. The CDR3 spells CARGDGPADTQYF. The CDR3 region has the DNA TGTGCCAGGGGGGACGGACCAGCGGATACGCAGTATTTT.

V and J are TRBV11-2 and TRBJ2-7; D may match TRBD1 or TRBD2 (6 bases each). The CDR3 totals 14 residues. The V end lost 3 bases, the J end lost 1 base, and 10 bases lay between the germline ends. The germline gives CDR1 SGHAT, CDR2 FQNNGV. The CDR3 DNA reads TGTGCCAGCAGCTTGGGGGGCATTTCCTACGAGCAGTACTTC. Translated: CASSLGGISYEQYF. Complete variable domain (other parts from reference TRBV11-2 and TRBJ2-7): EAGVAQSPRYKIIEKRQSVAFWCNPISGHATLYWYQQILGQGPKLLIQFQNNGVVDDSQLPKDRFSAERLKGVDSTLKIQPAKLEDSAVYLCASSLGGISYEQYFGPGTRLTVT.

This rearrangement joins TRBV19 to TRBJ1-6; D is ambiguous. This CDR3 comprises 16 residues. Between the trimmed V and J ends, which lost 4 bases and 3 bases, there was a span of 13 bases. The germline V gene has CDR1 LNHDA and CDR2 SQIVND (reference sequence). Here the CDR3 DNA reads TGTGCCAGTAGTAGCCCCCCCGGGATCTATAATTCACCCCTCCACTTT. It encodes CASSSPPGIYNSPLHF.

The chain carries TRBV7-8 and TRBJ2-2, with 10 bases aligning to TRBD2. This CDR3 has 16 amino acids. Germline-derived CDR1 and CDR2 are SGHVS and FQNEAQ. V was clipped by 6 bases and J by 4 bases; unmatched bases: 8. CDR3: CASSHGLAVFTGELFF. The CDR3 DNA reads TGTGCCAGCAGTCACGGACTAGCGGTCTTCACCGGGGAGCTGTTTTTT.

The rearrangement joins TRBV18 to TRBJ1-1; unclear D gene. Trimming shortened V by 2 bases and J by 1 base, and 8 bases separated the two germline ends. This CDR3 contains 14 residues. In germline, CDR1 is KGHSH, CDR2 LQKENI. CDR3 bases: TGTGCCAGCTCACCATTTGATCCGAACACTGAAGCTTTCTTT. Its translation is CASSPFDPNTEAFF.

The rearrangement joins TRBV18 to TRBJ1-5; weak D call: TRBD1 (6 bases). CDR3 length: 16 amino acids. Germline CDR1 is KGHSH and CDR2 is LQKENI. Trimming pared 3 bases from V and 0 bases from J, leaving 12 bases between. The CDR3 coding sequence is TGTGCCAGCTCACCCGCAATGACAGGTAGCAATCAGCCCCAGCATTTT. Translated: CASSPAMTGSNQPQHF.

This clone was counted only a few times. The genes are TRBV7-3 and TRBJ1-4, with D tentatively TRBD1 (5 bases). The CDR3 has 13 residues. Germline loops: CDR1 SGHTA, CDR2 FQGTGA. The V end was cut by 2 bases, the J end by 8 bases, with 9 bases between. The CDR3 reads CASSLDSGEKLFF. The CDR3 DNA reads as TGTGCCAGCAGCTTAGACAGTGGGGAAAAACTGTTTTTT. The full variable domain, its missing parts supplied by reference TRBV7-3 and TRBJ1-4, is GAGVSQTPSNKVTEKGKYVELRCDPISGHTALYWYRQSLGQGPEFLIYFQGTGAADDSGLPNDRFFAVRPEGSVSTLKIQRTERGDSAVYLCASSLDSGEKLFFGSGTQLSVL.

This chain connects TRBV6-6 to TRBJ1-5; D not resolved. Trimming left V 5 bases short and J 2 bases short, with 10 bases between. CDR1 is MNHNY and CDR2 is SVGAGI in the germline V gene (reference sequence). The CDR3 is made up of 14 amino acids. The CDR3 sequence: CASSPRWGNQPQHF. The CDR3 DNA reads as TGTGCCAGCAGTCCGAGATGGGGCAATCAGCCCCAGCATTTT.

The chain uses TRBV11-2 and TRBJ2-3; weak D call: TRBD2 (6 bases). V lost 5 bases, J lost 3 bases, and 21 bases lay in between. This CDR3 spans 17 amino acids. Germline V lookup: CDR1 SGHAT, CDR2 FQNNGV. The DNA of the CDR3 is TGTGCCAGCAGCGTCCTATCCGGGACTCTGTTTACAGATACGCAGTATTTT. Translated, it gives CASSVLSGTLFTDTQYF. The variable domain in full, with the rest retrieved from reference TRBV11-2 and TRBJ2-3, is EAGVAQSPRYKIIEKRQSVAFWCNPISGHATLYWYQQILGQGPKLLIQFQNNGVVDDSQLPKDRFSAERLKGVDSTLKIQPAKLEDSAVYLCASSVLSGTLFTDTQYFGPGTRLTVL.

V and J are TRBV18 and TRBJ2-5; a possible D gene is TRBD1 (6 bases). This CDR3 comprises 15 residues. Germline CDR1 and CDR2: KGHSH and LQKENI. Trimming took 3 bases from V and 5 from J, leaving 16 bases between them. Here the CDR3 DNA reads TGTGCCAGCTCACCCCAAAAGGGGGAAGGGGAGACCCAGTACTTC. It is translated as CASSPQKGEGETQYF.

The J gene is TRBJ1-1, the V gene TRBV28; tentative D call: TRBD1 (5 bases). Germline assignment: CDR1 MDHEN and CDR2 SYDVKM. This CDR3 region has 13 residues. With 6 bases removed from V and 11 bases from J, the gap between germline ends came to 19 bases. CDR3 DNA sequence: TGTGCCAGCAGCTTGGGTACGGGGGTGAAGGCTTTCTTT. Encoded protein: CASSLGTGVKAFF. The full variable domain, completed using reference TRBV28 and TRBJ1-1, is DVKVTQSSRYLVKRTGEKVFLECVQDMDHENMFWYRQDPGLGLRLIYFSYDVKMKEKGDIPEGYSVSREKKERFSLILESASTNQTSMYLCASSLGTGVKAFFGQGTRLTVV.

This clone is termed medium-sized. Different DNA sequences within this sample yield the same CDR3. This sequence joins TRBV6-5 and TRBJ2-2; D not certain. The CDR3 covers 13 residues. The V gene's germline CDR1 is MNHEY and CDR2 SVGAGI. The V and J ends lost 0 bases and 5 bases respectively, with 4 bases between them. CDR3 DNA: TGTGCCAGCAGTTACTCGGGAACCGGGGAGCTGTTTTTT. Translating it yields CASSYSGTGELFF.

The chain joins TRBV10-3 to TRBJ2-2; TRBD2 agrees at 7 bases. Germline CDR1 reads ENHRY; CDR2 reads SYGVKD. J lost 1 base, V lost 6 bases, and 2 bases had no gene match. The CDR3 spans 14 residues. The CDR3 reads CAISLAVNTGELFF. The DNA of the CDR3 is TGTGCCATCAGCCTAGCGGTGAACACCGGGGAGCTGTTTTTT.

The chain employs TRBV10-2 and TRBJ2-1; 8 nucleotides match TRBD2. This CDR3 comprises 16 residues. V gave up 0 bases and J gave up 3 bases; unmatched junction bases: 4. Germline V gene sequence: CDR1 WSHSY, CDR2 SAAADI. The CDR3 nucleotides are TGCGCCAGCAGTGAGTCGAGTAGCGGGGACTACAATGAGCAGTTCTTC. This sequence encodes CASSESSSGDYNEQFF.

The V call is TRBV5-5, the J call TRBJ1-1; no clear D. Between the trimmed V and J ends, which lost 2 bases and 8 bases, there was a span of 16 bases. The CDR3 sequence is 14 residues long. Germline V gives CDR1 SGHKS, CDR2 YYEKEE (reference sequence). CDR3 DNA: TGTGCCAGCAGCTTTGTAGCTCGGTCCCCCGAAGCTTTCTTT. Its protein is CASSFVARSPEAFF.

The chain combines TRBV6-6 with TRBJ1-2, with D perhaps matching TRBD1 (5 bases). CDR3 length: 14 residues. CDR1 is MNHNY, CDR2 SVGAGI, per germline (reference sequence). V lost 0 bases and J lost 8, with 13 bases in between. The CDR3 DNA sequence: TGTGCCAGCAGTTACTCGGGCAGGGAGGAGGGCTACACCTTC. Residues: CASSYSGREEGYTF.

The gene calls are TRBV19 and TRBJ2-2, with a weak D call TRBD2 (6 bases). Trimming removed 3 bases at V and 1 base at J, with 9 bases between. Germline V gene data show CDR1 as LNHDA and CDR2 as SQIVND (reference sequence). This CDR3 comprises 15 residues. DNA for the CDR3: TGTGCCAGTAGTATTGGGACTGGGAACACCGGGGAGCTGTTTTTT. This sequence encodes CASSIGTGNTGELFF.

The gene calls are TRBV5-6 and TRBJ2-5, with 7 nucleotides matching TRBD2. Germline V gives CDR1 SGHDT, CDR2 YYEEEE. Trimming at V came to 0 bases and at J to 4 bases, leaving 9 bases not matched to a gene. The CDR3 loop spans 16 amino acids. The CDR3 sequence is CASSLAGQGGPETQYF. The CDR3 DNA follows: TGTGCCAGCAGCTTGGCCGGGCAGGGAGGGCCAGAGACCCAGTACTTC. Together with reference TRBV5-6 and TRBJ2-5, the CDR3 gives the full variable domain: DAGVTQSPTHLIKTRGQQVTLRCSPKSGHDTVSWYQQALGQGPQFIFQYYEEEERQRGNFPDRFSGHQFPNYSSELNVNALLLGDSALYLCASSLAGQGGPETQYFGPGTRLLVL.

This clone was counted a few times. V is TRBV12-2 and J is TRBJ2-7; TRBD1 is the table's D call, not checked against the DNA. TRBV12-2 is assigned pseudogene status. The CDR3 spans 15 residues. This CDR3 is CASRLGPSYPYEQYF. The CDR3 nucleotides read TGTGCAAGTCGCTTAGGCCCCAGTTATCCCTACGAGCAGTACTTC.

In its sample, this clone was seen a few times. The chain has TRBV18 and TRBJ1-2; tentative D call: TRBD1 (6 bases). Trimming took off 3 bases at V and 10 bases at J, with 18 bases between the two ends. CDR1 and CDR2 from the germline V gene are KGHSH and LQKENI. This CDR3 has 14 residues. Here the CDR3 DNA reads TGTGCCAGCTCACCGATTATAGGACAGAGCTTCTACACCTTC. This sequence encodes CASSPIIGQSFYTF. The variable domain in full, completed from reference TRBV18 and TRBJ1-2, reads NAGVMQNPRHLVRRRGQEARLRCSPMKGHSHVYWYRQLPEEGLKFMVYLQKENIIDESGMPKERFSAEFPKEGPSILRIQQVVRGDSAAYFCASSPIIGQSFYTFGSGTRLTVV.

The CDR3 coding sequence is TGTGCCACCAGCAGTAAGAGCGATGAGCAGTTCTTC. It translates to CATSSKSDEQFF. V gene TRBV15 combines with J gene TRBJ2-1; D gene uncertain. Germline V gives CDR1 LNHNV, CDR2 YYDKDF (reference sequence). The CDR3 has 12 amino acids. Trimming removed 3 bases at V and 8 bases at J, with 8 bases between.

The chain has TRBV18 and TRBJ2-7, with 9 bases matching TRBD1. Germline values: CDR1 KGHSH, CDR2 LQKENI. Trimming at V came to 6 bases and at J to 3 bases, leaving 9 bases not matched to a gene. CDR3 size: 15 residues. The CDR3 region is CASSQAGTGYYEQYF. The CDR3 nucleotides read TGTGCCAGCTCCCAAGCCGGGACAGGGTACTACGAGCAGTACTTC.

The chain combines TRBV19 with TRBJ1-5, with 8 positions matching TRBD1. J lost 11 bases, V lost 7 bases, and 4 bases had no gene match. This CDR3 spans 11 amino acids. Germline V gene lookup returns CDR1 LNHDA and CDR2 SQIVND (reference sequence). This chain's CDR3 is CASTDRVAQHF. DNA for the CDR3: TGTGCCAGTACGGACAGGGTTGCCCAGCATTTT.

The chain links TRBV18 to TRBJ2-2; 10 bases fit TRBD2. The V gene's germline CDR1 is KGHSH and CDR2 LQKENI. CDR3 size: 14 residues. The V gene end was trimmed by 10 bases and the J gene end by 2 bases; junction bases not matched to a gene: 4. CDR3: CANPSGGNTGELFF. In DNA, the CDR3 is TGTGCCAACCCTAGCGGGGGCAACACCGGGGAGCTGTTTTTT.

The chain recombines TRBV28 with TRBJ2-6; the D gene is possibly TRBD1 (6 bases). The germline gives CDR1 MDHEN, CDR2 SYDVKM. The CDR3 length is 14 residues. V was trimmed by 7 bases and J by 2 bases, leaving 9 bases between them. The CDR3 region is CASNSGAGANVLTF. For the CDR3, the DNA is TGTGCCAGCAACTCAGGGGCTGGGGCCAACGTCCTGACTTTC.